Following are 28 T cell receptor beta chains from one sample sequenced in a study of cytomegalovirus exposure and HLA in healthy donors. PCR used 60 Vbeta primers and 13 Jbeta primers. Profiled with immunoSEQ multiplex PCR; TCRdb holds only in-frame clones, not every one. Of roughly 120,000 clones listed, around 76% were seen once; the top ten hold about 16%. Input material: PBMCs. All receptors come from a man between 45 and 60 years old in good health and CMV-seropositive.

This clone appeared once. The gene calls are TRBV10-3 and TRBJ1-5, with D perhaps TRBD1 (6 bases). Between the trimmed V and J ends, which lost 6 bases and 0 bases, there was a span of 6 bases. CDR1 and CDR2 (germline): ENHRY, SYGVKD. The CDR3 loop spans 13 amino acids. This CDR3 reads CAIRDSSNQPQHF. CDR3 coding DNA: TGTGCCATCAGGGACAGTAGCAATCAGCCCCAGCATTTT.

This clone was seen a single time. A junction end diverges from the germline sequence, so it may reflect a read error. This CDR3 reads CSSSPQGADSTDTQYF. The CDR3 DNA reads as TGTTCCAGCAGCCCACAGGGGGCAGACAGCACAGATACGCAGTATTTT. This sequence joins TRBV7-9 and TRBJ2-3, with 9 positions matching TRBD1. Germline V lookup: CDR1 SEHNR, CDR2 FQNEAQ (reference sequence). The CDR3 spans 16 residues.

The rearrangement links TRBV11-2 to TRBJ2-1, with D tentatively TRBD2 (6 bases). Germline assignment: CDR1 SGHAT and CDR2 FQNNGV. Between the trimmed V and J ends, which lost 1 base and 4 bases, there was a span of 8 bases. This CDR3 is 14 amino acids long. CDR3 in amino acids: CASSLGLAYNEQFF. The CDR3 coding sequence is TGTGCCAGCAGCTTAGGCCTAGCGTACAATGAGCAGTTCTTC.

The V gene is TRBV19, the J gene TRBJ1-6; D is perhaps TRBD1 (6 bases). Germline-derived CDR1 and CDR2 are LNHDA and SQIVND (reference sequence). Trimming removed 8 bases from V and 3 bases from J, with 23 bases in between. This CDR3 spans 18 amino acids. The CDR3 nucleotides read TGTGCCAGTCGAGCGGCGCGGCGGGGGGCTAGCTATAATTCACCCCTCCACTTT. Translation gives CASRAARRGASYNSPLHF.

The chain links TRBV6-6 to TRBJ2-7; a weak D match, TRBD2 (6 bases). CDR3 length equals 14 residues. V lost 7 bases and J lost 1, with 14 bases in between. Germline V lookup: CDR1 MNHNY, CDR2 SVGAGI (reference sequence). The CDR3 here is CASKKGSGSYEQYF. The CDR3 region has the DNA TGTGCCAGCAAAAAGGGTAGCGGATCCTACGAGCAGTACTTC.

In its sample, this clone was seen a few times. This chain uses TRBV29-1 with TRBJ1-5; 7 nucleotides line up with TRBD1. The CDR3 loop spans 12 amino acids. The V segment lost 6 bases and the J segment 4 bases; nucleotides outside the gene matches: 3. Germline V lookup: CDR1 SQVTM, CDR2 ANQGSEA. The CDR3: CSVATGNQPQHF. The DNA of the CDR3 is TGCAGCGTCGCGACAGGGAATCAGCCCCAGCATTTT.

This chain joins TRBV29-1 and TRBJ2-1; 7 nucleotides line up with TRBD1. Losses at the gene ends were 4 bases for V and 2 bases for J; bases not matched to a gene: 8. This CDR3 is 15 amino acids long. CDR1 and CDR2 from the germline V gene are SQVTM and ANQGSEA. The CDR3 sequence: CSVVTRDSPYNEQFF. CDR3 DNA sequence: TGCAGCGTTGTAACCCGGGACAGTCCCTACAATGAGCAGTTCTTC.

This rearrangement joins TRBV6-5 to TRBJ1-3; weak D call: TRBD1 (5 bases). This CDR3 comprises 16 residues. V was trimmed by 4 bases and J by 0 bases, leaving 13 bases between them. The V gene's germline CDR1 is MNHEY and CDR2 SVGAGI. In DNA, the CDR3 is TGTGCCAGCAGTTTCCCCTTGGGGGGCTCTGGAAACACCATATATTTT. Its translation: CASSFPLGGSGNTIYF.

The rearrangement joins TRBV11-3 to TRBJ2-1; D perhaps matches TRBD2 (5 bases). V was cut by 4 bases and J by 9 bases, with 13 bases left in between. This CDR3 comprises 13 residues. Germline CDR1 reads SGHNT; CDR2 reads YENEEA. The CDR3: CASSSPGLIEQFF. Written as DNA, the CDR3 is TGTGCCAGCAGCTCCCCCGGACTCATTGAGCAGTTCTTC. Full variable domain (remainder filled in from reference TRBV11-3 and TRBJ2-1): EAGVVQSPRYKIIEKKQPVAFWCNPISGHNTLYWYLQNLGQGPELLIRYENEEAVDDSQLPKDRFSAERLKGVDSTLKIQPAELGDSAVYLCASSSPGLIEQFFGPGTRLTVL.

As for this clone: Other DNA sequences from this sample encode an identical CDR3 as well. The V gene is TRBV6-5, the J gene TRBJ1-6; TRBD1 is a possible D gene (6 bases). CDR1 MNHEY and CDR2 SVGAGI come from the germline V gene. V was cut by 0 bases and J by 5 bases, with 8 bases left in between. The CDR3 contains 15 residues. CDR3 coding DNA: TGTGCCAGCAGTTACTCGAACAGGGATAATTCACCCCTCCACTTT. Residues: CASSYSNRDNSPLHF.

This clone showed up just a few times. The J gene is TRBJ1-1, the V gene TRBV10-1; TRBD1 aligns across 9 bases. Germline V CDR1 and CDR2: WNHNN, SYGVQD (reference sequence). With V trimmed by 3 bases and J by 5 bases, 7 bases remained unmatched. CDR3 length equals 15 residues. The DNA of the CDR3 is TGCGCCAGCAGTGAAGCAAGGACAGGGGATACTGAAGCTTTCTTT. This translates into CASSEARTGDTEAFF.

The chain links TRBV6-6 to TRBJ2-7, with 8 bases lining up with TRBD1. The length of the CDR3 is 15 residues. Trimming cost V 0 bases and J 4 bases; bases outside gene matches: 5. Germline assignment: CDR1 MNHNY and CDR2 SVGAGI (reference sequence). CDR3 region: CASSYSSGGGYEQYF. CDR3 DNA sequence: TGTGCCAGCAGTTACTCGTCAGGGGGCGGGTACGAGCAGTACTTC.

The chain couples TRBV7-2 to TRBJ2-7; D remains ambiguous. The CDR3 runs 11 residues. In germline, CDR1 is SGHTA, CDR2 FQGNSA. V was pared by 3 bases and J by 3 bases, with 3 bases between. CDR3 sequence: CASSFRYEQYF. The CDR3 DNA sequence: TGTGCCAGCAGCTTTCGCTACGAGCAGTACTTC.

This clone was seen a single time. The chain employs TRBV5-4 and TRBJ2-7; 8 bases agree with TRBD2. This CDR3 has 14 amino acids. Germline CDR1 and CDR2: SGHNT and YYREEE (reference sequence). The trim removed 4 bases at V and 0 bases at J, leaving 3 bases unmatched. CDR3 region: CASSVAGGSYEQYF. The CDR3 coding sequence is TGTGCCAGCAGCGTGGCGGGGGGCTCCTACGAGCAGTACTTC.

This clone has only one observation. This chain uses TRBV7-2 with TRBJ2-1; weak D call: TRBD1 (5 bases). CDR1 SGHTA and CDR2 FQGNSA come from the germline V gene. This CDR3 is built from 16 residues. Deletions cut 1 base from V and 4 bases from J, with 14 bases between. The CDR3 sequence is CASSLGGGPAYNEQFF. The DNA of the CDR3 is TGTGCCAGCAGCTTAGGGGGCGGCCCCGCGTACAATGAGCAGTTCTTC.

The chain combines TRBV4-1 with TRBJ2-1, with D unclear. Deletions cut 1 base from V and 3 bases from J, with 4 bases between. CDR1 is MGHRA, CDR2 YSYEKL, per germline. CDR3 size: 13 residues. DNA of the CDR3: TGCGCCAGCAGCCAAGCTCTCTACAATGAGCAGTTCTTC. Translated, it gives CASSQALYNEQFF.

The genes are TRBV19 and TRBJ1-1; D possibly corresponds to TRBD1 (5 bases). The germline V gene encodes CDR1 LNHDA and CDR2 SQIVND (reference sequence). Trimming removed 7 bases at V and 3 bases at J, with 15 bases between. This CDR3 is built from 14 residues. This chain's CDR3 is CASNTGLRDTEAFF. CDR3 DNA: TGTGCCAGTAATACAGGTCTAAGGGACACTGAAGCTTTCTTT. The full variable domain, rest sourced from reference TRBV19 and TRBJ1-1, is DGGITQSPKYLFRKEGQNVTLSCEQNLNHDAMYWYRQDPGQGLRLIYYSQIVNDFQKGDIAEGYSVSREKKESFPLTVTSAQKNPTAFYLCASNTGLRDTEAFFGQGTRLTVV.

The rearrangement joins TRBV6-5 to TRBJ2-7, with 7 bases matching TRBD1. V lost 2 bases, J lost 2 bases, and 3 bases stayed unmatched. Germline CDR1 MNHEY, CDR2 SVGAGI. The CDR3 length is 14 residues. CDR3 protein: CASSYKGATYEQYF. DNA of the CDR3: TGTGCCAGCAGTTACAAGGGGGCGACCTACGAGCAGTACTTC.

This chain's CDR3 is CASTSRDSRNYGYTF. The CDR3 DNA reads as TGTGCCAGCACCTCTAGGGACAGCCGTAACTATGGCTACACCTTC. The chain combines TRBV4-2 with TRBJ1-2; 7 nucleotides line up with TRBD1. Germline V CDR1 and CDR2: LGHNA, YNFKEQ. The trim removed 7 bases at V and 1 base at J, leaving 9 bases unmatched. The CDR3 is 15 residues long.

The V and J genes are TRBV9 and TRBJ1-2; D gene unclear. Germline lookup yields CDR1 SGDLS and CDR2 YYNGEE. CDR3 length: 12 residues. V lost 3 bases and J lost 1, with 4 bases in between. The CDR3 here is CASSGLNYGYTF. CDR3 coding DNA: TGTGCCAGCAGCGGTCTTAACTATGGCTACACCTTC.

This sequence joins TRBV9 and TRBJ2-7, with 7 bases aligning to TRBD1. Per the germline V gene, CDR1 is SGDLS and CDR2 is YYNGEE. V was pared by 3 bases and J by 7 bases, with 7 bases of the junction left unmatched. The CDR3 totals 13 residues. The CDR3 protein is CASSATTGKEQYF. The CDR3 bases are TGTGCCAGCAGCGCTACGACAGGGAAGGAGCAGTACTTC.

This clone was detected a few times. The chain couples TRBV2 to TRBJ2-1; D is perhaps TRBD1 (6 bases). There are 13 residues in the CDR3. The germline V and J ends were trimmed by 3 bases and 7 bases, with 10 bases remaining between them. Germline V gene data show CDR1 as SNHLY and CDR2 as FYNNEI. DNA for the CDR3: TGTGCCAGCAGTGAGTCAGGGGTAAATGAGCAGTTCTTC. Its protein is CASSESGVNEQFF.

The chain recombines TRBV7-9 with TRBJ2-3, with 8 bases that match TRBD2. The CDR3 extends over 16 amino acids. Per the germline V gene, CDR1 is SEHNR and CDR2 is FQNEAQ (reference sequence). J gave up 3 bases and V 2 bases, and 7 bases lay outside the gene matches. The DNA of the CDR3 is TGTGCCAGCAGCTTAAATGCGGGGGGAGCTACAGATACGCAGTATTTT. It is translated as CASSLNAGGATDTQYF.

The chain links TRBV7-9 to TRBJ2-5; tentatively, D is TRBD2 (6 bases). This CDR3 region has 15 residues. Germline CDR1 SEHNR, CDR2 FQNEAQ (reference sequence). V lost 5 bases to trimming and J lost 3 bases, with 16 bases between them. The CDR3 protein is CASSQWGREEETQYF. The CDR3 coding sequence is TGTGCCAGCAGCCAATGGGGCAGGGAGGAAGAGACCCAGTACTTC. The entire variable domain, with the rest obtained from reference TRBV7-9 and TRBJ2-5, is as follows: DTGVSQNPRHKITKRGQNVTFRCDPISEHNRLYWYRQTLGQGPEFLTYFQNEAQLEKSRLLSDRFSAERPKGSFSTLEIQRTEQGDSAMYLCASSQWGREEETQYFGPGTRLLVL.

V is TRBV7-7 and J is TRBJ2-7, with D possibly TRBD1 on 7 matching bases. CDR3 length: 13 amino acids. Germline V lookup: CDR1 SSHAT, CDR2 FNYEAQ (reference sequence). Trimming pared 8 bases from V and 2 bases from J, leaving 13 bases between. Written as DNA, the CDR3 is TGTGCCAGCGCGCGGGACAGCACCTACGAGCAGTACTTC. It is translated as CASARDSTYEQYF.

The chain recombines TRBV6-5 with TRBJ1-2; unclear D gene. The CDR3 runs to 15 residues. In germline, CDR1 is MNHEY, CDR2 SVGAGI. V shed 5 bases and J shed 2 bases, with 15 bases lying between them. CDR3: CASSIREGTNYGYTF. CDR3 bases: TGTGCCAGCAGTATTCGGGAGGGTACGAACTATGGCTACACCTTC.

J is TRBJ2-1 and V is TRBV19; TRBD2 is a possible D gene (6 bases). CDR3 length: 17 residues. The ends were cut back, 1 base at V and 5 bases at J, with 18 bases in the middle. Germline CDR1 and CDR2: LNHDA and SQIVND (reference sequence). CDR3 amino acids: CASSIVKGLGGDNEQFF. As DNA, the CDR3 is TGTGCCAGTAGTATAGTGAAGGGACTTGGGGGTGACAATGAGCAGTTCTTC.

A single count supports this clone. V usage is TRBV27 and J usage is TRBJ1-5; D call uncertain. Germline V CDR1 and CDR2: MNHEY, SMNVEV (reference sequence). This CDR3 comprises 13 residues. V lost 2 bases to trimming and J lost 5 bases, with 7 bases between them. This CDR3 is CASSLGSDQPQHF. CDR3 nucleotide sequence: TGTGCCAGCAGTTTAGGCAGCGATCAGCCCCAGCATTTT.